Each of the 26 T cell receptor beta chains below was sequenced from the same sample in a study of shared clonotypes between healthy human individuals. The assay was immunoSEQ multiplex PCR, and TCRdb's table has in-frame clones only and misses some. This table holds a few million clones, roughly 93% found once. The material sequenced was naive CD4+ T cells from PBMCs. Subset specified: CD45RA+ positively selected. All receptors derive from a man aged 18 to 29 in good health. Some clones in this sample may be carry-over from other donors' samples.

This clone was picked up one time. The chain links TRBV2 to TRBJ1-3; a weak D match, TRBD1 (6 bases). Looked up from germline, CDR1 is SNHLY and CDR2 is FYNNEI. V lost 6 bases and J lost 0, with 15 bases in between. The CDR3 contains 16 residues. Written as DNA, the CDR3 is TGTGCCAGCAGGGGCCAGGGGAAGGGCTCTGGAAACACCATATATTTT. Amino acid sequence: CASRGQGKGSGNTIYF. The variable domain in full, completed from reference TRBV2 and TRBJ1-3, reads EPEVTQTPSHQVTQMGQEVILRCVPISNHLYFYWYRQILGQKVEFLVSFYNNEISEKSEIFDDQFSVERPDGSNFTLKIRSTKLEDSAMYFCASRGQGKGSGNTIYFGEGSWLTVV.

The chain uses TRBV27 and TRBJ2-3; weak D call: TRBD1 (5 bases). CDR1 is MNHEY, CDR2 SMNVEV, per germline (reference sequence). This CDR3 comprises 15 residues. V shed 7 bases and J shed 3 bases, with 17 bases lying between them. The CDR3 spells CASTLLGLGTDTQYF. In DNA, the CDR3 is TGTGCCAGCACCTTGTTGGGGCTGGGGACAGATACGCAGTATTTT.

The chain uses TRBV15 and TRBJ2-7, with a possible D match to TRBD2 (5 bases). V was clipped by 0 bases and J by 0 bases, with 9 bases between them. Germline assignment: CDR1 LNHNV and CDR2 YYDKDF (reference sequence). This CDR3 has 15 residues. CDR3 sequence (DNA): TGTGCCACCAGCAGAGAGAGGGTAGGCTCCTACGAGCAGTACTTC. Translating it yields CATSRERVGSYEQYF.

J is TRBJ2-1 and V is TRBV2, with unresolved D. This CDR3 is built from 17 residues. V shed 3 bases and J shed 0 bases, with 15 bases lying between them. From germline, CDR1 is SNHLY and CDR2 FYNNEI. Here the CDR3 reads CASSDVVGLSSYNEQFF. The CDR3 DNA is TGTGCCAGCAGTGACGTAGTCGGGCTAAGCTCCTACAATGAGCAGTTCTTC.

The chain has TRBV29-1 and TRBJ2-7; 14 bases match TRBD2. There are 15 residues in the CDR3. CDR1 is SQVTM, CDR2 ANQGSEA, per germline. Trimming removed 8 bases from V and 4 bases from J; junction bases left unmatched: 10. The DNA of the CDR3 is TGCAGCTTTTCCTATGGGACTAGCGGGAGTTACGAGCAGTACTTC. Protein product: CSFSYGTSGSYEQYF.

V and J are TRBV6-5 and TRBJ2-2; 12 nucleotides align to TRBD1. Germline trimming cut 6 bases from V and 7 bases from J; bases unmatched to any gene: 6. The CDR3 covers 15 residues. Germline CDR1 reads MNHEY; CDR2 reads SVGAGI. DNA for the CDR3: TGTGCCAGCAGCCGAGGGACAGGGGGCGGCGGGGAGCTGTTTTTT. Translated, it gives CASSRGTGGGGELFF.

V is TRBV5-1 and J is TRBJ2-1; TRBD2 might be the D (6 bases). CDR3 length equals 15 residues. The germline V and J ends were trimmed by 0 bases and 4 bases, with 11 bases remaining between them. Germline V CDR1 and CDR2: SGHRS, YFSETQ. In nucleotides, the CDR3 is TGCGCCAGCAGCTTGGACGGGAGCGGGTACAATGAGCAGTTCTTC. Translated: CASSLDGSGYNEQFF.

The table lists this clone with a count of one. This chain connects TRBV28 to TRBJ2-2; perhaps TRBD1 as D (6 bases). Germline V gene data show CDR1 as MDHEN and CDR2 as SYDVKM. This CDR3 contains 15 residues. Trimming pared 3 bases from V and 1 base from J, leaving 9 bases between. Here the CDR3 reads CASSFTGMNTGELFF. The DNA for the CDR3 is TGTGCCAGCAGTTTTACAGGGATGAACACCGGGGAGCTGTTTTTT. Drawing the rest from reference TRBV28 and TRBJ2-2, the complete variable domain is DVKVTQSSRYLVKRTGEKVFLECVQDMDHENMFWYRQDPGLGLRLIYFSYDVKMKEKGDIPEGYSVSREKKERFSLILESASTNQTSMYLCASSFTGMNTGELFFGEGSRLTVL.

This chain uses TRBV5-4 with TRBJ2-5, with D unresolved. V was cut by 0 bases and J by 4 bases, with 10 bases left in between. CDR1 is SGHNT, CDR2 YYREEE, per germline (reference sequence). This CDR3 region has 14 residues. CDR3 bases: TGTGCCAGCAGCTTGGTTACATCGCGAGAGACCCAGTACTTC. Translation gives CASSLVTSRETQYF.

This clone is a singleton in its sample. The chain joins TRBV27 to TRBJ2-7, with TRBD2 identical over 13 bases. This CDR3 is 18 amino acids long. The germline V gene encodes CDR1 MNHEY and CDR2 SMNVEV (reference sequence). After removal of 6 bases from V and 3 bases from J, the junction contained 14 bases not matched to a gene. In DNA form, the CDR3 reads TGTGCCAGCAGGAGGATCAGGGGGGGGACTAGCGGGAACTACGAGCAGTACTTC. Its protein is CASRRIRGGTSGNYEQYF.

The chain uses TRBV6-1 and TRBJ1-1; maybe TRBD1 (5 bases). The V end lost 5 bases, the J end lost 10 bases, and 17 bases lay between the germline ends. Germline CDR1 MNHNS, CDR2 SASEGT. The CDR3 runs to 13 residues. This chain's CDR3 is CASSTRDGQGAFF. CDR3 bases: TGTGCCAGCAGTACCCGGGACGGCCAGGGAGCTTTCTTT.

V is TRBV5-1 and J is TRBJ2-5; 7 nucleotides agree with TRBD2. With V trimmed by 4 bases and J by 4 bases, 13 bases remained unmatched. There are 16 residues in the CDR3. The germline CDR1 and CDR2 sequences are SGHRS and YFSETQ. DNA for the CDR3: TGCGCCAGCAGCCCGCTGGGAGGGGCCCAGGCAGAGACCCAGTACTTC. This encodes CASSPLGGAQAETQYF.

The CDR3 coding sequence is TGTGCCAGCAGTCAGGCCGGAGGTGAGCAGTTCTTC. Translated, it gives CASSQAGGEQFF. The genes are TRBV6-6 and TRBJ2-1; the D gene is possibly TRBD2 (5 bases). The CDR3 sequence is 12 residues long. The V end was cut by 5 bases, the J end by 9 bases, with 11 bases between. Germline CDR1 is MNHNY and CDR2 is SVGAGI (reference sequence).

This clone was observed once. The rearrangement joins TRBV4-2 to TRBJ2-1; TRBD2 agrees at 12 bases. Unmatched junction bases numbered 7, after V lost 0 bases and J lost 1 base. This CDR3 is 19 amino acids long. Germline V gene data show CDR1 as LGHNA and CDR2 as YNFKEQ. The CDR3 DNA follows: TGTGCCAGCAGCCAAGAAGGGCTAGCGGGAGGGCCTTCCTACAATGAGCAGTTCTTC. Translated: CASSQEGLAGGPSYNEQFF.

This clone was picked up one time. The chain uses TRBV27 and TRBJ2-7, with 9 bases aligning to TRBD2. After removal of 9 bases from V and 1 base from J, the junction contained 7 bases not matched to a gene. This CDR3 region has 14 residues. Germline-derived CDR1 and CDR2 are MNHEY and SMNVEV (reference sequence). CDR3 DNA sequence: TGTGCCAGACGGGAGCGGGAGGTGTCCTACGAGCAGTACTTC. Its translation: CARREREVSYEQYF.

V gene TRBV10-3 combines with J gene TRBJ1-4, with D tentatively TRBD1 (5 bases). The CDR3 length is 15 residues. Germline assignment: CDR1 ENHRY and CDR2 SYGVKD. V shed 10 bases and J shed 0 bases, with 15 bases lying between them. The CDR3 sequence: CATNYGQTTNEKLFF. CDR3 nucleotide sequence: TGTGCCACCAACTACGGACAAACAACTAATGAAAAACTGTTTTTT.

This chain links TRBV28 with TRBJ2-7; D unclear. Trimming removed 2 bases at V and 8 bases at J, with 7 bases between. This CDR3 has 11 amino acids. Germline CDR1 reads MDHEN; CDR2 reads SYDVKM. In DNA, the CDR3 is TGTGCCAGCAGTTTAATTCTTCAGCAGTACTTC. Residues: CASSLILQQYF.

This chain links TRBV9 with TRBJ1-4; D may be TRBD1 (5 bases). The V end lost 7 bases, the J end lost 5 bases, and 21 bases lay between the germline ends. Germline loops: CDR1 SGDLS, CDR2 YYNGEE. The CDR3 spans 16 residues. The CDR3 here is CASSGSGSRPNEKLFF. The CDR3 DNA reads TGTGCCAGCTCCGGCTCAGGGTCCCGACCCAATGAAAAACTGTTTTTT.

A remark on this clone: An end of the junction does not agree with germline; a read error may underlie this. The gene calls are TRBV4-2 and TRBJ2-3, with 7 bases fitting TRBD1. The CDR3 extends over 15 amino acids. Per the germline V gene, CDR1 is LGHNA and CDR2 is YNFKEQ. The CDR3 DNA reads as TGTGCCAGCAGTCAAGACAGGGTCGGCACAGATACGCAGTATTTT. Amino acid sequence: CASSQDRVGTDTQYF.

The gene calls are TRBV5-4 and TRBJ2-1; 10 nucleotides align to TRBD2. V lost 3 bases, J lost 7 bases, and 7 bases stayed unmatched. Germline V gene lookup returns CDR1 SGHNT and CDR2 YYREEE (reference sequence). CDR3 length equals 15 residues. The CDR3 here is CASSSKRGGANEQFF. The CDR3 region has the DNA TGTGCCAGCAGCTCGAAGCGGGGGGGTGCGAATGAGCAGTTCTTC.

V gene TRBV18 combines with J gene TRBJ2-4; TRBD2 aligns across 8 bases. The CDR3 contains 14 residues. The germline gives CDR1 KGHSH, CDR2 LQKENI. The J segment lost 9 bases and the V segment lost 6 bases, leaving 10 bases of the junction unmatched. The CDR3 coding sequence is TGTGCCAGCTCGGCTCCGGGGGGGATGAGCATTCAGTACTTC. Translated: CASSAPGGMSIQYF.

This chain uses TRBV5-1 with TRBJ2-4; D might be TRBD1 (7 bases). There are 15 residues in the CDR3. The V and J ends lost 0 bases and 7 bases respectively, with 14 bases between them. Germline V gene lookup returns CDR1 SGHRS and CDR2 YFSETQ. The CDR3 nucleotides read TGCGCCAGCAGCTTGGGTGCGACAGGGAGGAACATTCAGTACTTC. This translates into CASSLGATGRNIQYF.

Note on this clone: The same CDR3 arises from other DNA sequences in this sample as well. This chain links TRBV9 with TRBJ2-3, with 9 nucleotides matching TRBD2. Germline V lookup: CDR1 SGDLS, CDR2 YYNGEE. J gave up 1 base and V 0 bases, and 0 bases lay outside the gene matches. This CDR3 is 15 amino acids long. CDR3: CASSVVAGGTDTQYF. As DNA, the CDR3 is TGTGCCAGCAGCGTAGTAGCGGGAGGCACAGATACGCAGTATTTT. Complete variable domain (other parts from reference TRBV9 and TRBJ2-3): DSGVTQTPKHLITATGQRVTLRCSPRSGDLSVYWYQQSLDQGLQFLIQYYNGEERAKGNILERFSAQQFPDLHSELNLSSLELGDSALYFCASSVVAGGTDTQYFGPGTRLTVL.

The chain has TRBV18 and TRBJ2-5, with 7 positions matching TRBD2. The CDR3 contains 14 residues. The germline gives CDR1 KGHSH, CDR2 LQKENI. V trimming: 3 bases; J trimming: 4 bases; junction bases outside the gene matches: 5. The CDR3 is CASSPAGVGETQYF. The DNA of the CDR3 is TGTGCCAGCTCACCGGCGGGGGTAGGAGAGACCCAGTACTTC.

The rearrangement links TRBV6-4 to TRBJ2-3; no definite D call. The CDR3 runs to 9 residues. Germline V gene sequence: CDR1 MRHNA, CDR2 SNTAGT. Deletions cut 7 bases from V and 12 bases from J, with 8 bases between. This CDR3 is CASTNVQYF. DNA of the CDR3: TGTGCCAGCACGAACGTTCAGTATTTT.

The rearrangement uses TRBV7-8 and TRBJ2-1; 8 positions match TRBD2. Germline loops: CDR1 SGHVS, CDR2 FQNEAQ. CDR3 length: 14 residues. Trimming cost V 7 bases and J 4 bases; bases outside gene matches: 6. The CDR3 nucleotides are TGTGCCAGCACCCCGGGAGGGTCTTACAATGAGCAGTTCTTC. It is translated as CASTPGGSYNEQFF. Supplemented by reference TRBV7-8 and TRBJ2-1, the full variable domain reads GAGVSQSPRYKVAKRGQDVALRCDPISGHVSLFWYQQALGQGPEFLTYFQNEAQLDKSGLPSDRFFAERPEGSVSTLKIQRTQQEDSAVYLCASTPGGSYNEQFFGPGTRLTVL.